These 20 T cell receptor beta chains came from one sample sequenced in a study of blood T cells in healthy people across ages. Sample-barcoded 5' priming and a J-beta primer mix drove a second PCR of roughly 7 to 11 cycles. TCRdb re-called the 5' RACE reads through MiXCR, storing one row per CDR3 protein. The sample consists of about 780,000 distinct CDR3 sequences, around 50% of them appearing once. The material sequenced was blood. The receptors were gathered from a man older than 75 in good health.

This clonotype appeared a few times. A junction boundary mismatches the germline segment, possibly from a read error. The J gene is TRBJ2-7, the V gene TRBV29-1; 11 bases align to TRBD2. Germline V gene lookup returns CDR1 SQVTM and CDR2 ANQGSEA. The length of the CDR3 is 13 residues. For the CDR3, the DNA is TGCAGCGGTATGACTAGCGGGACCTATGAGCAGTACTTC. Translation gives CSGMTSGTYEQYF.

This clonotype turned up a few times. The chain joins TRBV7-9 to TRBJ2-1; D is unclear. V lost 4 bases and J 4 bases, leaving 11 bases between the germline ends. The CDR3 loop spans 14 amino acids. Germline V lookup: CDR1 SEHNR, CDR2 FQNEAQ (reference sequence). The chain's CDR3 is CASSSAIQYNEQFF. CDR3 coding DNA: TGTGCCAGCAGCTCCGCAATACAATACAATGAGCAGTTCTTC. The variable domain in full, completed from reference TRBV7-9 and TRBJ2-1, reads DTGVSQNPRHKITKRGQNVTFRCDPISEHNRLYWYRQTLGQGPEFLTYFQNEAQLEKSRLLSDRFSAERPKGSFSTLEIQRTEQGDSAMYLCASSSAIQYNEQFFGPGTRLTVL.

Many counts were recorded for this clonotype. The V and J genes are TRBV20-1 and TRBJ2-7; tentatively, D is TRBD1 or TRBD2 (5 bases each). Deletions cut 6 bases from V and 4 bases from J, with 22 bases between. The CDR3 sequence is 15 residues long. Germline CDR1 reads DFQATT; CDR2 reads SNEGSKA (reference sequence). CDR3 coding DNA: TGCAGTGCCGCCGTCCGTCCGGGGCATTATTACGAGCAGTACTTC. This codes for CSAAVRPGHYYEQYF.

This clonotype was recorded only once. The V call is TRBV28, the J call TRBJ2-2; 7 nucleotides line up with TRBD2. Germline V gene lookup returns CDR1 MDHEN and CDR2 SYDVKM. This CDR3 has 15 amino acids. V was pared by 6 bases and J by 0 bases, with 4 bases of the junction left unmatched. CDR3 residues: CASRGTTTNTGELFF. As DNA, the CDR3 is TGTGCCAGCAGAGGGACTACCACGAACACCGGGGAGCTGTTTTTT.

This sequence joins TRBV7-2 and TRBJ2-3; D is unresolved. The V gene lost 1 base and the J gene lost 3 bases, with 11 bases spanning the gap. This CDR3 has 15 amino acids. Germline-derived CDR1 and CDR2 are SGHTA and FQGNSA. CDR3: CASSLGSTTTDTQYF. Written as DNA, the CDR3 is TGTGCCAGCAGCTTAGGATCTACTACTACAGATACGCAGTATTTT.

The chain couples TRBV27 to TRBJ2-1; TRBD2 is a possible D gene (6 bases). With 3 bases removed from V and 7 bases from J, the gap between germline ends came to 16 bases. This CDR3 has 15 amino acids. CDR1 and CDR2 from the germline V gene are MNHEY and SMNVEV (reference sequence). CDR3 residues: CASSFYSGAGNEQFF. The CDR3 region has the DNA TGTGCCAGCAGTTTCTATAGCGGAGCTGGAAATGAGCAGTTCTTC.

The chain uses TRBV29-1 and TRBJ2-1; TRBD2 matches at 8 bases. CDR1 is SQVTM, CDR2 ANQGSEA, per germline. J gave up 3 bases and V 6 bases, and 7 bases lay outside the gene matches. This CDR3 is 14 amino acids long. The CDR3 DNA reads TGCAGCGTGGACCCAGCGGGAGTCTACAATGAGCAGTTCTTC. Its protein is CSVDPAGVYNEQFF.

The DNA for the CDR3 is TGTGCCAGCAGCTTAGAATTTACGGCGGCTAGCGGGAACAATGAGCAGTTCTTC. Its translation: CASSLEFTAASGNNEQFF. The chain combines TRBV7-9 with TRBJ2-1; 9 bases agree with TRBD2. Trimming at V came to 1 base and at J to 5 bases, leaving 12 bases not matched to a gene. This CDR3 comprises 18 residues. Germline loops: CDR1 SEHNR, CDR2 FQNEAQ (reference sequence).

This sequence joins TRBV29-1 and TRBJ2-3; 7 bases match TRBD1. Germline trimming cut 8 bases from V and 0 bases from J; bases unmatched to any gene: 5. The germline CDR1 and CDR2 sequences are SQVTM and ANQGSEA. The CDR3 length is 13 residues. The CDR3: CSTDRASTDTQYF. CDR3 DNA: TGCAGCACAGACAGGGCTAGCACAGATACGCAGTATTTT.

This clonotype was counted a few times. V gene TRBV5-1 combines with J gene TRBJ2-5, with TRBD1 matching over 10 bases. Germline V gene lookup returns CDR1 SGHRS and CDR2 YFSETQ. The ends lost 6 bases at V and 1 base at J; junction bases unmatched: 6. The length of the CDR3 is 15 residues. CDR3 residues: CASKGTGAPQETQYF. The CDR3 nucleotides are TGCGCCAGCAAGGGGACAGGGGCGCCCCAAGAGACCCAGTACTTC.

This clonotype was seen a handful of times. The V call is TRBV18, the J call TRBJ2-1; no reliable D call. The V gene lost 2 bases and the J gene lost 1 base, with 6 bases spanning the gap. CDR3 size: 14 residues. Per germline, CDR1 KGHSH and CDR2 LQKENI. CDR3 nucleotide sequence: TGTGCCAGCTCACCAGTCGGTTCCTACAATGAGCAGTTCTTC. The encoded protein is CASSPVGSYNEQFF.

The chain combines TRBV12-3 or TRBV12-4 with TRBJ2-1; the match to TRBD2 covers 15 bases. CDR3 length: 15 residues. With V trimmed by 1 base and J by 13 bases, 5 bases remained unmatched. CDR3 DNA sequence: TGTGCCAGCAGTTTAGGGACTAGCGGGGGGGCGGGACAGTTCTTC. Translating it yields CASSLGTSGGAGQFF.

This chain uses TRBV7-9 with TRBJ2-2; possibly TRBD1 for D (5 bases). Trimming removed 5 bases at V and 7 bases at J, with 14 bases between. The CDR3 loop spans 14 amino acids. Germline V CDR1 and CDR2: SEHNR, FQNEAQ (reference sequence). CDR3: CASSEDRPSGELFF. The DNA of the CDR3 is TGTGCCAGCAGCGAAGACAGACCCAGCGGGGAGCTGTTTTTT. The full variable domain, completed using reference TRBV7-9 and TRBJ2-2, is DTGVSQNPRHKITKRGQNVTFRCDPISEHNRLYWYRQTLGQGPEFLTYFQNEAQLEKSRLLSDRFSAERPKGSFSTLEIQRTEQGDSAMYLCASSEDRPSGELFFGEGSRLTVL.

The chain has TRBV7-2 and TRBJ2-6, with D unresolved. CDR3 length equals 15 residues. Per germline, CDR1 SGHTA and CDR2 FQGNSA. With 3 bases removed from V and 2 bases from J, the gap between germline ends came to 8 bases. The CDR3 DNA is TGTGCCAGCAGCTTCCAGTCCCCTGGGGCCAACGTCCTGACTTTC. Amino acids: CASSFQSPGANVLTF.

The chain employs TRBV7-9 and TRBJ2-5; 7 bases align to TRBD2. Germline V lookup: CDR1 SEHNR, CDR2 FQNEAQ (reference sequence). The junction had 4 bases not matched to a gene; V was cut back by 1 base and J by 5 bases. The length of the CDR3 is 14 residues. This chain's CDR3 is CASSLGGSWETQYF. The CDR3 nucleotides read TGTGCCAGCAGCTTAGGCGGGAGTTGGGAGACCCAGTACTTC.

This clonotype was seen a handful of times. The chain combines TRBV7-3 with TRBJ2-1, with a tentative D call TRBD1 (5 bases). Germline CDR1 SGHTA, CDR2 FQGTGA. The CDR3 is made up of 15 amino acids. Trimming removed 5 bases at V and 4 bases at J, with 15 bases between. CDR3 region: CASSLNPTAYNEQFF. CDR3 nucleotides: TGTGCCAGCAGCCTAAATCCGACAGCTTACAATGAGCAGTTCTTC.

This chain links TRBV18 with TRBJ2-5; D not resolved. The CDR3 covers 12 residues. Trimming took 2 bases from V and 11 from J, leaving 12 bases between them. Germline CDR1 reads KGHSH; CDR2 reads LQKENI. Written as DNA, the CDR3 is TGTGCCAGCTCACCATCAACGGCGGAGCAGTACTTC. Its translation: CASSPSTAEQYF.

The chain uses TRBV20-1 and TRBJ2-1, with a possible D match to TRBD1 (5 bases). The length of the CDR3 is 12 residues. CDR1 DFQATT and CDR2 SNEGSKA come from the germline V gene (reference sequence). V shed 6 bases and J shed 5 bases, with 11 bases lying between them. The CDR3 protein is CSAAGIDNEQFF. The CDR3 DNA sequence: TGCAGTGCAGCAGGGATCGACAATGAGCAGTTCTTC.

This sequence joins TRBV29-1 and TRBJ2-7, with 7 bases matching TRBD1. The CDR3 is made up of 12 amino acids. From germline, CDR1 is SQVTM and CDR2 ANQGSEA. The CDR3 spells CSVQPGGDEQYF. Written as DNA, the CDR3 is TGCAGTGTCCAGCCAGGGGGAGACGAGCAGTACTTC.

The V and J genes are TRBV12-3 or TRBV12-4 and TRBJ2-1, with TRBD2 as a possible D gene (6 bases). The CDR3 extends over 14 amino acids. The V and J ends lost 6 bases and 7 bases respectively, with 16 bases between them. CDR3 sequence reads: CASSRRLGINEQFF. CDR3 DNA: TGTGCCAGCAGCAGACGACTAGGTATAAATGAGCAGTTCTTC.